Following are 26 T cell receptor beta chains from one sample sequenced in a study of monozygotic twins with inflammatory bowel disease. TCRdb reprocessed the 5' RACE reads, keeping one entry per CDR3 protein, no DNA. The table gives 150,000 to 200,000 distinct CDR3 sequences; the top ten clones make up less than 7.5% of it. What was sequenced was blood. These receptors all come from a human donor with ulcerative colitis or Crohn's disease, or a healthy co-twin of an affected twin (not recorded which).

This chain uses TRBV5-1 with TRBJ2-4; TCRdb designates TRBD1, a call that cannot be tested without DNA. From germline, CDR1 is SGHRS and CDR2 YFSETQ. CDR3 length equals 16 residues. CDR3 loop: CASSLMGQPKRGIQYF.

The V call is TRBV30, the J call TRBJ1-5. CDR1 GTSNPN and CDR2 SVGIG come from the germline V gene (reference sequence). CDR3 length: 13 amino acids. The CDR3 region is CAWSRQDGQPQHF. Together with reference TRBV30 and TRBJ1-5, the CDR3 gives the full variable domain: SQTIHQWPATLVQPVGSPLSLECTVEGTSNPNLYWYRQAAGRGLQLLFYSVGIGQISSEVPQNLSASRPQDRQFILSSKKLLLSDSGFYLCAWSRQDGQPQHFGDGTRLSIL.

CDR3: CASSPLGQETQYF. The gene calls are TRBV6-5 and TRBJ2-5; TCRdb picks TRBD1, but there is no DNA to check that call. Germline assignment: CDR1 MNHEY and CDR2 SVGAGI. The CDR3 has 13 amino acids.

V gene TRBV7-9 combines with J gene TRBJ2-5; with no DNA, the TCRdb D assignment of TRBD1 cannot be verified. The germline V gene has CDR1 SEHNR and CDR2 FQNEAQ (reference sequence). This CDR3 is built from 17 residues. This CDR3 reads CASSLPKRTPYQETQYF.

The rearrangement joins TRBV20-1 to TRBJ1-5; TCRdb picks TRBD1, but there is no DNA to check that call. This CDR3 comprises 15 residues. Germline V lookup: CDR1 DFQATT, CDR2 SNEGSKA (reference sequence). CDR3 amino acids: CSASPGATTDQPQHF.

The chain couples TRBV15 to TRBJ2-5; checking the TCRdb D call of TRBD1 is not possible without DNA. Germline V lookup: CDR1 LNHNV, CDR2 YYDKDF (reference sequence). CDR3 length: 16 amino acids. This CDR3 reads CATSRGGFRGKETQYF.

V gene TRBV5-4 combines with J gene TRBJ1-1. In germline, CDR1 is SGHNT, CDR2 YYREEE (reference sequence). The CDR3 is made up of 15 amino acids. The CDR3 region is CASSLAGRMNTEAFF.

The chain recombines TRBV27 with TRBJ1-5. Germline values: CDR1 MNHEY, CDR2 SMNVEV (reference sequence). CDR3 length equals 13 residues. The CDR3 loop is CASGVLGNQPQHF.

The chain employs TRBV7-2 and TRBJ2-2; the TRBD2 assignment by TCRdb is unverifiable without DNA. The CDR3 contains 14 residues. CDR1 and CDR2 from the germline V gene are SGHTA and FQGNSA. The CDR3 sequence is CASSLVLAGGELFF. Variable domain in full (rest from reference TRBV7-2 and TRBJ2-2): GAGVSQSPSNKVTEKGKDVELRCDPISGHTALYWYRQSLGQGLEFLIYFQGNSAPDKSGLPSDRFSAERTGGSVSTLTIQRTQQEDSAVYLCASSLVLAGGELFFGEGSRLTVL.

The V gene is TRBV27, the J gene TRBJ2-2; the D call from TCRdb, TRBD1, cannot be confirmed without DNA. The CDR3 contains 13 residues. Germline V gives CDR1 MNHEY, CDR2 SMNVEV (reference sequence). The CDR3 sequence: CASTNVGDGELFF.

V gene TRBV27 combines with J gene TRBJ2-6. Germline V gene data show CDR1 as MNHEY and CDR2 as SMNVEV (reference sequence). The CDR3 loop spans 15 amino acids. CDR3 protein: CASSLSPSGANVLTF.

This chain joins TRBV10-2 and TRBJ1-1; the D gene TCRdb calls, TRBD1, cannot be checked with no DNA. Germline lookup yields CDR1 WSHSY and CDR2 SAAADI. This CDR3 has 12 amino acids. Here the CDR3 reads CATRQGDTEAFF.

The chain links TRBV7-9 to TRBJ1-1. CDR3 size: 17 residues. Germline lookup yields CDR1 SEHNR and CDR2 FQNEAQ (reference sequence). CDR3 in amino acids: CASSPRGRVAMNTEAFF.

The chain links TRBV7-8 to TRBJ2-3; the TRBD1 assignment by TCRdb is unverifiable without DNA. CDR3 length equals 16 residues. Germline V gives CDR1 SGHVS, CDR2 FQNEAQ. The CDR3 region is CASSLEGRSPRDTQYF.

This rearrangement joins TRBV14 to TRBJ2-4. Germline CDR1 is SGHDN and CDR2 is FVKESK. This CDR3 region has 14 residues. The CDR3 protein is CASSLLVSKNIQYF.

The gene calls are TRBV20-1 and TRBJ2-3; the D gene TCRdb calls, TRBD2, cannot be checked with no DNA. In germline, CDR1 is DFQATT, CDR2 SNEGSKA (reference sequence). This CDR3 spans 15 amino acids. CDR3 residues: CSARDEAGWADTQYF.

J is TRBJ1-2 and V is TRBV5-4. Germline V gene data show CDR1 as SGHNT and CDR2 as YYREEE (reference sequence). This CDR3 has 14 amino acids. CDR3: CASRLLATDYGYTF.

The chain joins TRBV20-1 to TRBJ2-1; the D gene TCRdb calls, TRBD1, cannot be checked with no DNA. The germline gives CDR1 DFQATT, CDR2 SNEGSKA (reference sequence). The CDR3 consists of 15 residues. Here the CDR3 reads CSAREVGGRGDEQFF.

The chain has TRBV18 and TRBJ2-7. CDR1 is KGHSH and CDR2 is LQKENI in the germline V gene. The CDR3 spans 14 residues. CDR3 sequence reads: CASSPMISIYEQYF.

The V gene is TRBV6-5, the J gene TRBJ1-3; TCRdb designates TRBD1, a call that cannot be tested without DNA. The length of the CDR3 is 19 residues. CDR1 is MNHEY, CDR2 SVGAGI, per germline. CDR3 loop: CASSYRGQGAFNSGNTIYF.

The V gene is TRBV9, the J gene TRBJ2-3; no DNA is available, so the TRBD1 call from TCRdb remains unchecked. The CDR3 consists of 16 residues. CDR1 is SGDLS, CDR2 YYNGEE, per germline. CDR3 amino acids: CASSVEGNRRGDTQYF.

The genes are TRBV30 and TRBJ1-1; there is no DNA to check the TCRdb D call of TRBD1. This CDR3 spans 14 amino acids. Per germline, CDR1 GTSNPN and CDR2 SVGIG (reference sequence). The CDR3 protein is CAWATGGAGYQAFF.

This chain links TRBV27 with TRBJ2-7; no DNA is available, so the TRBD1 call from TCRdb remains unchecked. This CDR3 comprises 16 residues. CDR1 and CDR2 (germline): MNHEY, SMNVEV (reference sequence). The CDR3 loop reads CASSLRPGQGGYEQYF.

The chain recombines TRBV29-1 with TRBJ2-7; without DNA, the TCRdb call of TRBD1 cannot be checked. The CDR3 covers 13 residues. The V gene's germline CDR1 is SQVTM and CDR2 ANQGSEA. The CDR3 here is CSVEVGAMGEQYF.

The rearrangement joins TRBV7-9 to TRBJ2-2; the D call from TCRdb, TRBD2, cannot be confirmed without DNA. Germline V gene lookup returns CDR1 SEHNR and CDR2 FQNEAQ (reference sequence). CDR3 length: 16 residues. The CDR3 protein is CASGGPAGGNTGELFF.

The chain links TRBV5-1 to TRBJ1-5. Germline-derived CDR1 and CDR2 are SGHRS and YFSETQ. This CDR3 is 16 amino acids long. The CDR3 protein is CASSTFFLPFNQPQHF. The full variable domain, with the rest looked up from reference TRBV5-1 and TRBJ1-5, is KAGVTQTPRYLIKTRGQQVTLSCSPISGHRSVSWYQQTPGQGLQFLFEYFSETQRNKGNFPGRFSGRQFSNSRSEMNVSTLELGDSALYLCASSTFFLPFNQPQHFGDGTRLSIL.